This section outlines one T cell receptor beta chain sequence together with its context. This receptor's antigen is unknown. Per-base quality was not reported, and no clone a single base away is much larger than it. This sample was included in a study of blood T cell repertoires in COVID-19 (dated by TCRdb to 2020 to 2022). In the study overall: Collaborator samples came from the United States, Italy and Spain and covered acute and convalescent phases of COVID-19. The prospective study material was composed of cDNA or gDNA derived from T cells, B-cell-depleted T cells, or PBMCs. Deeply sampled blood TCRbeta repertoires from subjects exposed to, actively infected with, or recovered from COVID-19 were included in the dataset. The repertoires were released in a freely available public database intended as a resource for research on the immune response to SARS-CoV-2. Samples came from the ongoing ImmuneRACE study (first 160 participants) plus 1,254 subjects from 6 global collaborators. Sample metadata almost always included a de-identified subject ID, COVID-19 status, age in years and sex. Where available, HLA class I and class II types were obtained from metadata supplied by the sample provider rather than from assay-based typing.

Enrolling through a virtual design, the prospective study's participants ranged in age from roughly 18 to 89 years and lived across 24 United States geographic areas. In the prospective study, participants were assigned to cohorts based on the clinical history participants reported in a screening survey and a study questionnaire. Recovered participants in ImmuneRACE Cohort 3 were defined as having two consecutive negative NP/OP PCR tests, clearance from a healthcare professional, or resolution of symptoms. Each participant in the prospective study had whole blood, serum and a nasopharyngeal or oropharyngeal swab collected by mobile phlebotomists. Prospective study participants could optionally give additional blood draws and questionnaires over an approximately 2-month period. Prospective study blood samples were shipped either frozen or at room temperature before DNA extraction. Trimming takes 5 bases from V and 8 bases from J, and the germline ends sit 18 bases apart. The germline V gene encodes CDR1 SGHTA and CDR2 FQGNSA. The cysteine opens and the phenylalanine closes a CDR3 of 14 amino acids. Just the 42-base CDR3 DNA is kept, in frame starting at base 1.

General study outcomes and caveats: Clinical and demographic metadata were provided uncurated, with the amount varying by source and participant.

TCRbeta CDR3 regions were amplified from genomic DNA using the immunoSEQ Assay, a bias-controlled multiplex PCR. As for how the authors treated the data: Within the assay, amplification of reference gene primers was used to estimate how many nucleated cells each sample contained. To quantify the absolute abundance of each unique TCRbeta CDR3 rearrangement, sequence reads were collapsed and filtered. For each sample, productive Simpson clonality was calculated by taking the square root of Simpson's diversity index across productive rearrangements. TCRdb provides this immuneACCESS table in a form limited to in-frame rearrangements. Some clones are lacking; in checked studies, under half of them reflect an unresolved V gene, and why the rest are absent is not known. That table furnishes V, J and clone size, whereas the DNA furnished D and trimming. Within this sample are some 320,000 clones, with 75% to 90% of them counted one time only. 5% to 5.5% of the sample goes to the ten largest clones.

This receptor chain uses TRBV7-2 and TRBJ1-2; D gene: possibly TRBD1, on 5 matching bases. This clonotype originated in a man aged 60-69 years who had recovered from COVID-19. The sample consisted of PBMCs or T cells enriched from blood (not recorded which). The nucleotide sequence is TGTGCCAGCAGCCGGGACTTCTCGACGGGCGGCTACACCTTC. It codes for CASSRDFSTGGYTF.